The subject of this entry is one T cell receptor beta chain. The antigen remains undetermined. TCRdb ran MiXCR on the reads and lists one entry per CDR3 protein. Here the sample spans under 500,000 distinct CDR3 sequences, under 45% being singletons. The source of the sample is a study of T cell repertoires in cytomegalovirus infection. Study at large: Recently identified HLA-C-restricted CMV epitopes were among the peptides used. Carrying CMV and the relevant HLA type showed in public TCR beta signatures. Study-level results: There were HLA-C-restricted CMV-specific TCR beta clonotypes dominating the ex vivo response.

This CDR3 region has 15 residues. The V end was cut by 2 bases, the J end by 4 bases, with 12 bases between. The germline V gene has CDR1 MNHNY and CDR2 SVGAGI (reference sequence). The clonotype originates from a human donor in good health (CMV status not recorded). Some clones in this sample may be carry-over from other donors' samples. This sample comprised cultured PBMCs, obtained from culture after CMV antigen stimulation. The rearrangement uses TRBV6-6 and TRBJ2-1, with D perhaps matching TRBD2 (5 bases). CDR3 sequence reads: CASSYPAGLYNEQFF. For the CDR3, the DNA is TGTGCCAGCAGTTACCCGGCGGGCCTATACAATGAGCAGTTCTTC.